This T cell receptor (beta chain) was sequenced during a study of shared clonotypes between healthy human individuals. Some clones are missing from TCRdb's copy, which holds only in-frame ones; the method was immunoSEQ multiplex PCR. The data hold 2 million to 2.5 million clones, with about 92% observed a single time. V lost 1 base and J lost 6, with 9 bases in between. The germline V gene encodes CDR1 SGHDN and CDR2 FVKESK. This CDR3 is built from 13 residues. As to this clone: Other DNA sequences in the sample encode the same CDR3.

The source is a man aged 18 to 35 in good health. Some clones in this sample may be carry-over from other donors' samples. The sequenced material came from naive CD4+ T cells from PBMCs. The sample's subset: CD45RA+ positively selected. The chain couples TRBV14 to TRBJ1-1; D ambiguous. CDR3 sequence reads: CASSQGRRAEAFF. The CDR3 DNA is TGTGCCAGCAGCCAAGGTAGGCGTGCTGAAGCTTTCTTT.